These T cell receptor beta chains were read from a single sample in a study of CXCR3-negative and CXCR3-positive naive CD8 T cells. For each CDR3 protein, TCRdb gives one entry from its re-call of the 5' RACE reads, without DNA. This table holds 45,000 or so distinct CDR3 sequences. The sequenced material came from memory CD8+ T cells from blood. These receptors were obtained from a human donor in good health. Some clones in this sample may be carry-over from other donors' samples. The CDR3 runs from the conserved cysteine through the conserved F or W.

v_gene	j_gene	CDR3aa
TRBV3-1	TRBJ2-7	CASSQDRSPVEQYF
TRBV29-1	TRBJ1-4	CSVDESPFATNEKLFF
TRBV21-1	TRBJ1-5	CASSKRGENNQPQHF
TRBV28	TRBJ2-7	CASSSRGPAYEKYF
TRBV7-6	TRBJ2-2	CASSLAGSFSSENTGELFF
TRBV7-3	TRBJ2-1	CASSPRGNGGEQFF
TRBV20-1	TRBJ2-6	CSASPGTSNSGANVLTF
TRBV3-1	TRBJ2-3	CASSQDVHPDTQYF
TRBV7-2	TRBJ2-1	CASRPPGTGKNEQFF
TRBV20-1	TRBJ1-1	CSARVGGPTEAFF
TRBV10-1	TRBJ2-7	CASSPRPGTDSYEQYF
TRBV6-2/TRBV6-3	TRBJ2-7	CASSASGGYNEQYF
TRBV7-2	TRBJ2-1	CASSLVTSGGTEQFF
TRBV6-2/TRBV6-3	TRBJ2-7	CASSYSGPTYEQYF
TRBV9	TRBJ2-7	CASSAWVEGYYEQYF
TRBV11-2	TRBJ1-2	CASSLGPAVPGYTF
TRBV29-1	TRBJ2-2	CSVERGLAGDTGELFF
TRBV28	TRBJ2-1	CASSFRGVTYNEQFF
TRBV27	TRBJ2-7	CASRLLITGVGYEQYF
TRBV7-6	TRBJ1-1	CASSFYWNTEAFF
TRBV5-1	TRBJ2-3	CASSLYRERTDAQYF
TRBV5-5	TRBJ2-2	CASSFRTEPNTGELFF
TRBV12-3/TRBV12-4	TRBJ2-5	CASTPTGGQETQYF
TRBV2	TRBJ2-3	CASSEGVLFTDTQYF
TRBV20-1	TRBJ2-7	CSASDRGPVLEQYF
TRBV10-3	TRBJ2-3	CAISDAGLSFTQYF
TRBV9	TRBJ2-1	CASSVSGSSYNEQFF
TRBV12-3/TRBV12-4	TRBJ2-1	CASSFTGMAYNEQFF
TRBV25-1	TRBJ2-7	CASSDWTGAYEQYF
TRBV7-2	TRBJ2-1	CASSSRLVDEQFF
TRBV12-3/TRBV12-4	TRBJ2-7	CASSRVLYEQYF
TRBV3-1	TRBJ2-1	CASSPPRLGYNEQFF
TRBV7-8	TRBJ1-1	CASSLLGEPGGAFF
TRBV7-9	TRBJ2-7	CASSEGARVYEQYF
TRBV25-1	TRBJ2-7	CASSEFDGREQYF
TRBV7-9	TRBJ2-7	CASSLVDRSYEQYF
TRBV29-1	TRBJ2-2	CSVEDSGAGTGELFF
TRBV7-2	TRBJ1-1	CASSLVAGPLHTEAFF
TRBV7-9	TRBJ2-7	CASSQFTFGDRASYEQYF
TRBV18	TRBJ1-1	CASSPGEGTEAFF
TRBV28	TRBJ2-7	CASSARTGVGYEQYF
TRBV3-1	TRBJ2-1	CASSPGGPYNEQFF
TRBV6-2/TRBV6-3	TRBJ2-3	CASSTQGAADTQYF
TRBV14	TRBJ2-7	CASSQDIVTGDFYEQYF
TRBV20-1	TRBJ1-2	CSARILGQDYGYTF
TRBV4-3	TRBJ2-7	CASSQVGLGYEQYF
TRBV27	TRBJ2-5	CASTLGETQYF
TRBV7-9	TRBJ1-1	CASSFHEQGEAFF
TRBV6-4	TRBJ2-1	CASSDSWTGGSYNEQFF
TRBV6-5	TRBJ2-3	CASRALRGLSTDTQYF
TRBV5-5	TRBJ1-6	CASREMNNSPLHF
TRBV25-1	TRBJ2-3	CASSLGDTQYF